These 2 T cell receptor beta chains came from one sample sequenced in a study of blood T cell repertoires in COVID-19. TCRdb keeps only in-frame clones here, not all; method: immunoSEQ multiplex PCR. The table records 95,000 to 100,000 clones, approximately 81% of them present only once. The source material was peripheral blood. These receptors were obtained from a woman aged 70-85 years with active or convalescent COVID-19.

The chain is built from TRBV9 and TRBJ1-6; D possibly corresponds to TRBD1 (6 bases). Trimming cost V 3 bases and J 9 bases, with 19 bases left between them. CDR3 size: 16 residues. Germline values: CDR1 SGDLS, CDR2 YYNGEE. The CDR3 DNA is TGTGCCAGCAGCGCAAAAGACAGGACCGGTGGTTCACCCCTCCACTTT. This encodes CASSAKDRTGGSPLHF.

In its sample, this clone was seen once. V gene TRBV4-2 combines with J gene TRBJ2-3, with 9 bases identical to TRBD2. V lost 0 bases, J lost 0 bases, and 7 bases stayed unmatched. Germline V gene sequence: CDR1 LGHNA, CDR2 YNFKEQ. This CDR3 is built from 18 residues. The CDR3 DNA follows: TGTGCCAGCAGCCAAGATCAGGTAGCGGGGGTCAGCACAGATACGCAGTATTTT. Its translation: CASSQDQVAGVSTDTQYF.